This TCR beta chain is from a study of T cell responses to AZD1222 COVID-19 vaccine. The assay was immunoSEQ multiplex PCR, and TCRdb's table has in-frame clones only and misses some. This sample has 200,000 to 300,000 clones; 93% occur once, and the top ten carry less than 0.6%. The sequence derives from an adult in good health. Sample: peripheral blood, taken on day 0 of AZD1222 vaccination.

CDR3 amino acids: CASSLSGYSNQPQHF. The CDR3 DNA sequence: TGCGCCAGCAGCTTGTCGGGCTATAGCAATCAGCCCCAGCATTTT. V is TRBV5-1 and J is TRBJ1-5, with D unresolved. The germline CDR1 and CDR2 sequences are SGHRS and YFSETQ. CDR3 size: 15 residues. V lost 1 base and J 0 bases, leaving 8 bases between the germline ends. The full variable domain, in which reference TRBV5-1 and TRBJ1-5 provide the parts outside the CDR3, is KAGVTQTPRYLIKTRGQQVTLSCSPISGHRSVSWYQQTPGQGLQFLFEYFSETQRNKGNFPGRFSGRQFSNSRSEMNVSTLELGDSALYLCASSLSGYSNQPQHFGDGTRLSIL.